Here is one TCR beta chain with its context. Profiling relied on immunoSEQ multiplex PCR, and the TCRdb table lists in-frame clones only, not all of them. The profile shows hundreds of thousands of clones, more than 80% of them singletons. The CDR3 contains 14 residues. V was clipped by 3 bases and J by 2 bases; unmatched bases: 3. Germline V lookup: CDR1 MRHNA, CDR2 SNTAGT. The data derive from a study of blood T cell repertoires in COVID-19. Material: peripheral blood. The TCR comes from a woman in her 30s with active or convalescent COVID-19. This rearrangement joins TRBV6-4 to TRBJ2-7; TRBD2 agrees at 8 bases. The CDR3 DNA reads as TGTGCCAGCAGTGAAAGCGGGGGAACCTACGAGCAGTACTTC. It specifies CASSESGGTYEQYF.